Shown below are 29 T cell receptor beta chains from a single sample sequenced in a study of radiotherapy plus CTLA-4 blockade in lung cancer. Generated by immunoSEQ multiplex PCR, the TCRdb table keeps only in-frame clones and is missing some. The sample lists around 45,000 clones, approximately 76% occurring once. The source was peripheral blood, collected from a patient treated with radiotherapy plus ipilimumab. The origin of the receptors is a human donor with non-small cell lung cancer who had stable disease on radiotherapy plus ipilimumab.

The chain uses TRBV5-1 and TRBJ2-2; D is perhaps TRBD2 (5 bases). The ends were cut back, 0 bases at V and 4 bases at J, with 10 bases in the middle. Germline V CDR1 and CDR2: SGHRS, YFSETQ. The CDR3 has 15 residues. CDR3 residues: CASSLERDSTGELFF. The DNA of the CDR3 is TGCGCCAGCAGCTTGGAGAGGGATAGCACCGGGGAGCTGTTTTTT.

The V call is TRBV29-1, the J call TRBJ2-2; the D call may be TRBD1 or TRBD2 (6 bases each). Trimming stripped 4 bases from V and 10 bases from J, with 10 bases between. The germline V gene has CDR1 SQVTM and CDR2 ANQGSEA. This CDR3 contains 11 residues. In nucleotides, the CDR3 is TGCAGCGTTGTCGGGGGCTTGGAGCTGTTTTTT. This sequence encodes CSVVGGLELFF.

The rearrangement uses TRBV29-1 and TRBJ2-5; TRBD1 matches at 10 bases. Per germline, CDR1 SQVTM and CDR2 ANQGSEA. The ends lost 7 bases at V and 4 bases at J; junction bases unmatched: 9. The CDR3 totals 14 residues. The CDR3 nucleotides are TGCAGCGCTACAGCCGGGACAGGGGCAGAGACCCAGTACTTC. This codes for CSATAGTGAETQYF.

This chain connects TRBV30 to TRBJ2-3; TRBD1 matches at 10 bases. V was pared by 1 base and J by 3 bases, with 1 base of the junction left unmatched. The CDR3 runs to 14 residues. Germline CDR1 GTSNPN, CDR2 SVGIG (reference sequence). In DNA, the CDR3 is TGTGCCTGGAGTGGGGACAGGGGTACAGATACGCAGTATTTT. Translation gives CAWSGDRGTDTQYF.

The rearrangement uses TRBV5-6 and TRBJ2-3; D might be TRBD2 (7 bases). The V end was cut by 2 bases, the J end by 1 base, with 20 bases between. The CDR3 covers 18 residues. Per the germline V gene, CDR1 is SGHDT and CDR2 is YYEEEE. The CDR3 here is CASSFSSPRGGGTDTQYF. The CDR3 bases are TGTGCCAGCAGCTTTTCCTCCCCTAGAGGGGGGGGCACAGATACGCAGTATTTT. Variable domain in full (rest from reference TRBV5-6 and TRBJ2-3): DAGVTQSPTHLIKTRGQQVTLRCSPKSGHDTVSWYQQALGQGPQFIFQYYEEEERQRGNFPDRFSGHQFPNYSSELNVNALLLGDSALYLCASSFSSPRGGGTDTQYFGPGTRLTVL.

The rearrangement joins TRBV2 to TRBJ2-2; D call uncertain. Germline CDR1 is SNHLY and CDR2 is FYNNEI. This CDR3 spans 14 amino acids. The ends were cut back, 5 bases at V and 6 bases at J, with 13 bases in the middle. The CDR3 sequence is CASSPTTVPGELFF. The CDR3 region has the DNA TGTGCCAGCAGTCCAACTACTGTTCCCGGGGAGCTGTTTTTT. Full variable domain (outside the CDR3, taken from reference TRBV2 and TRBJ2-2): EPEVTQTPSHQVTQMGQEVILRCVPISNHLYFYWYRQILGQKVEFLVSFYNNEISEKSEIFDDQFSVERPDGSNFTLKIRSTKLEDSAMYFCASSPTTVPGELFFGEGSRLTVL.

This sequence joins TRBV7-2 and TRBJ1-1; D gene ambiguous. Germline loops: CDR1 SGHTA, CDR2 FQGNSA. The CDR3 is 12 residues long. V lost 3 bases, J lost 2 bases, and 4 bases lay in between. The CDR3 is CASSFLNTEAFF. The CDR3 coding sequence is TGTGCCAGCAGCTTCCTTAACACTGAAGCTTTCTTT.

The CDR3 reads CASSIQRGTEAFF. CDR3 DNA: TGTGCCAGTAGTATACAACGGGGCACTGAAGCTTTCTTT. The rearrangement links TRBV19 to TRBJ1-1; D is unclear. V lost 2 bases, J lost 4 bases, and 8 bases lay in between. CDR1 LNHDA and CDR2 SQIVND come from the germline V gene (reference sequence). The CDR3 runs to 13 residues.

J is TRBJ2-2 and V is TRBV7-7; TRBD1 aligns across 8 bases. The CDR3 loop spans 16 amino acids. The trim removed 1 base at V and 1 base at J, leaving 2 bases unmatched. Germline CDR1 reads SSHAT; CDR2 reads FNYEAQ (reference sequence). The CDR3 sequence is CASSLGQGWNTGELFF. DNA for the CDR3: TGTGCCAGCAGCTTAGGACAGGGGTGGAACACCGGGGAGCTGTTTTTT.

The gene calls are TRBV2 and TRBJ1-1; 10 bases agree with TRBD1. Trimming cost V 8 bases and J 5 bases; bases outside gene matches: 11. There are 15 residues in the CDR3. The germline CDR1 and CDR2 sequences are SNHLY and FYNNEI. As DNA, the CDR3 is TGTGCCAGCTTGGGTACGAGGACAGGGGGAACTGAAGCTTTCTTT. This sequence encodes CASLGTRTGGTEAFF.

The rearrangement links TRBV7-9 to TRBJ1-4; D remains ambiguous. CDR3 length equals 13 residues. Deletions cut 5 bases from V and 12 bases from J, with 16 bases between. Germline CDR1 reads SEHNR; CDR2 reads FQNEAQ (reference sequence). Here the CDR3 reads CASSPLNAKELFF. The CDR3 coding sequence is TGTGCCAGCAGCCCCCTAAACGCGAAGGAACTGTTTTTT.

The J gene is TRBJ1-5, the V gene TRBV30; 10 positions match TRBD1. Losses at the gene ends were 0 bases for V and 6 bases for J; bases not matched to a gene: 8. The CDR3 has 16 amino acids. Germline assignment: CDR1 GTSNPN and CDR2 SVGIG (reference sequence). In DNA, the CDR3 is TGTGCCTGGAGTGTACTAGGGACAGGGGCGGGTCAGCCCCAGCATTTT. It codes for CAWSVLGTGAGQPQHF.

The chain is built from TRBV11-2 and TRBJ2-1, with a possible D match to TRBD1 (6 bases). Germline CDR1 is SGHAT and CDR2 is FQNNGV. The CDR3 is 15 amino acids. V was pared by 1 base and J by 7 bases, with 14 bases between. The CDR3 nucleotides read TGTGCCAGCAGCTTAGCAGGGGCTGCTGGAAATGAGCAGTTCTTC. Translated: CASSLAGAAGNEQFF.

This clone showed up just once. The chain couples TRBV28 to TRBJ1-1; D not certain. The CDR3 spans 13 residues. Germline CDR1 is MDHEN and CDR2 is SYDVKM. Trimming cost V 1 base and J 7 bases, with 10 bases left between them. CDR3 bases: TGTGCCAGCAGTTTATTAGGGATAAATGAAGCTTTCTTT. Protein: CASSLLGINEAFF.

The genes are TRBV14 and TRBJ2-3, with TRBD2 identical over 8 bases. V shed 4 bases and J 2 bases; nucleotides not matched to a gene: 2. The CDR3 runs to 14 residues. CDR1 is SGHDN, CDR2 FVKESK, per germline. The CDR3 is CASSLAGYTDTQYF. The CDR3 DNA reads TGTGCCAGCAGCCTAGCGGGGTACACAGATACGCAGTATTTT.

This clone was seen more than once but under ten times. The chain couples TRBV27 to TRBJ1-5; 7 nucleotides agree with TRBD1. The CDR3 spans 14 residues. V dropped 3 bases and J dropped 6; count of bases not matched to a gene: 5. CDR1 and CDR2 from the germline V gene are MNHEY and SMNVEV (reference sequence). The CDR3 protein is CASSFNRGTQPQHF. In nucleotides, the CDR3 is TGTGCCAGCAGTTTTAACAGGGGCACTCAGCCCCAGCATTTT.

This clone was detected only once. This chain connects TRBV14 to TRBJ1-1, with D hard to call. The CDR3 runs 13 residues. V lost 1 base and J 5 bases, leaving 8 bases between the germline ends. Germline assignment: CDR1 SGHDN and CDR2 FVKESK. The CDR3 nucleotides read TGTGCCAGCAGCCAAGCTTCGACAACTGAAGCTTTCTTT. Amino acids: CASSQASTTEAFF.

The CDR3: CASRGSGALHF. Here the CDR3 DNA reads TGTGCCAGCAGGGGCTCTGGTGCCCTCCACTTT. The chain couples TRBV6-5 to TRBJ1-6; no clear D gene. This CDR3 contains 11 residues. Germline V gene sequence: CDR1 MNHEY, CDR2 SVGAGI. Trimming took off 6 bases at V and 14 bases at J, with 11 bases between the two ends.

The chain uses TRBV6-5 and TRBJ1-6; TRBD1 is a possible D gene (5 bases). V lost 5 bases and J 6 bases, leaving 11 bases between the germline ends. The CDR3 has 14 residues. The germline CDR1 and CDR2 sequences are MNHEY and SVGAGI. This CDR3 is CASSAGPVNSPLHF. Here the CDR3 DNA reads TGTGCCAGCAGTGCGGGACCGGTTAATTCACCCCTCCACTTT.

J is TRBJ2-6 and V is TRBV5-1; 8 bases align to TRBD1. Germline loops: CDR1 SGHRS, CDR2 YFSETQ. V shed 0 bases, J shed 1 base, and the junction held 6 bases outside the gene matches. The CDR3 is 18 amino acids. The CDR3 DNA sequence: TGCGCCAGCAGCTTGGGACAGGGGCCCAAATCTGGGGCCAACGTCCTGACTTTC. It codes for CASSLGQGPKSGANVLTF.

This clone was picked up a small number of times. The V call is TRBV30, the J call TRBJ1-1, with a possible D match to TRBD1 (5 bases). The CDR3 sequence is 13 residues long. Trimming left V 1 base short and J 0 bases short, with 6 bases between. Germline lookup yields CDR1 GTSNPN and CDR2 SVGIG (reference sequence). Here the CDR3 reads CAWSAGMNTEAFF. CDR3 sequence (DNA): TGTGCCTGGAGTGCAGGGATGAACACTGAAGCTTTCTTT.

The genes are TRBV6-5 and TRBJ1-2; D not resolved. With 6 bases removed from V and 9 bases from J, the gap between germline ends came to 14 bases. The length of the CDR3 is 12 residues. Germline V gene lookup returns CDR1 MNHEY and CDR2 SVGAGI. CDR3 region: CASSSTQGSYTF. The CDR3, as DNA: TGTGCCAGCAGCTCTACCCAAGGCAGCTACACCTTC.

This clone was seen a single time. The J gene is TRBJ2-5, the V gene TRBV7-2; possible D gene TRBD1, 6 bases. Germline-derived CDR1 and CDR2 are SGHTA and FQGNSA. Trimming shortened V by 3 bases and J by 2 bases, and 13 bases separated the two germline ends. The CDR3 consists of 15 residues. CDR3 residues: CASSFRGQGQETQYF. CDR3 in DNA: TGTGCCAGCAGCTTTAGAGGGCAGGGGCAAGAGACCCAGTACTTC.

The chain joins TRBV19 to TRBJ1-6; D not resolved. V lost 6 bases to trimming and J lost 8 bases, with 17 bases between them. CDR1 is LNHDA, CDR2 SQIVND, per germline (reference sequence). The CDR3 runs 15 residues. CDR3 residues: CASRSMGGVDSPLHF. CDR3 nucleotide sequence: TGTGCCAGTAGATCGATGGGTGGGGTTGATTCACCCCTCCACTTT.

The DNA of the CDR3 is TGTGCCAGCAGCCCCCGACAGGATAATCAGCCCCAGCATTTT. This sequence encodes CASSPRQDNQPQHF. The V call is TRBV9, the J call TRBJ1-5, with D possibly TRBD1 on 6 matching bases. This CDR3 is 14 amino acids long. Germline CDR1 is SGDLS and CDR2 is YYNGEE. The ends were cut back, 4 bases at V and 4 bases at J, with 12 bases in the middle. Full variable domain (remainder filled in from reference TRBV9 and TRBJ1-5): DSGVTQTPKHLITATGQRVTLRCSPRSGDLSVYWYQQSLDQGLQFLIQYYNGEERAKGNILERFSAQQFPDLHSELNLSSLELGDSALYFCASSPRQDNQPQHFGDGTRLSIL.

The chain carries TRBV9 and TRBJ1-6, with TRBD1 matching 8 bases. The CDR3 consists of 14 residues. J gave up 5 bases and V 4 bases, and 2 bases lay outside the gene matches. CDR1 and CDR2 (germline): SGDLS, YYNGEE. CDR3 amino acids: CASSTTGDNSPLHF. CDR3 DNA sequence: TGTGCCAGCAGCACGACAGGGGATAATTCACCCCTCCACTTT.

J is TRBJ2-5 and V is TRBV10-3; TRBD2 matches 8 bases. With V trimmed by 10 bases and J by 5 bases, 18 bases remained unmatched. This CDR3 contains 16 residues. Germline CDR1 reads ENHRY; CDR2 reads SYGVKD. CDR3 sequence: CATERAGRGERETQYF. The CDR3, as DNA: TGTGCCACCGAACGGGCGGGGCGGGGGGAGAGGGAGACCCAGTACTTC.

The V and J genes are TRBV15 and TRBJ2-7, with D perhaps TRBD1 (6 bases). This CDR3 region has 17 residues. Trimming took 0 bases from V and 3 from J, leaving 18 bases between them. Germline CDR1 is LNHNV and CDR2 is YYDKDF (reference sequence). DNA for the CDR3: TGTGCCACCAGCAGAGACTTGTCAGGGGCCATATACTACGAGCAGTACTTC. Translated, it gives CATSRDLSGAIYYEQYF.

The J gene is TRBJ2-3, the V gene TRBV6-5; tentative D call: TRBD2 (5 bases). V dropped 0 bases and J dropped 4 bases, with 5 bases sitting between them. Germline loops: CDR1 MNHEY, CDR2 SVGAGI. There are 13 residues in the CDR3. CDR3 bases: TGTGCCAGCAGTTACTCGCGGGCAGATACGCAGTATTTT. Translated: CASSYSRADTQYF.